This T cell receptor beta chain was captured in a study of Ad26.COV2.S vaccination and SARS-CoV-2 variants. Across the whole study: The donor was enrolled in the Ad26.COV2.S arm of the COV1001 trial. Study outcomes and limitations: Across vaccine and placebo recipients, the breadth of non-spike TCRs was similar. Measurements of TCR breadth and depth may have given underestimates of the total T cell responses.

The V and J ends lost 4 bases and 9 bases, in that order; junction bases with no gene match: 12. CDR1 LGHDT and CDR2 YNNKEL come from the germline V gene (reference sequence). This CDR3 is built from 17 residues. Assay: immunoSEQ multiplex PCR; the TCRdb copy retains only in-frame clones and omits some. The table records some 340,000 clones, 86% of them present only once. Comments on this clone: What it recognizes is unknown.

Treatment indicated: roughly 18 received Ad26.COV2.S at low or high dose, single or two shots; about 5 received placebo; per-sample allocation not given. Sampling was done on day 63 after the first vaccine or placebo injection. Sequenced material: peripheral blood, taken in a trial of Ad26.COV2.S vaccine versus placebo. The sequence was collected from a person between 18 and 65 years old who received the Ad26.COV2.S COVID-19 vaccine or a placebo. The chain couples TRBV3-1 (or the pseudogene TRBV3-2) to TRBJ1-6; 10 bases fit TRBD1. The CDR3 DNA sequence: TGTGCCAGCAGCCCGGGGACAGGGGTATCGAAAGGTTCACCCCTCCACTTT. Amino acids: CASSPGTGVSKGSPLHF.